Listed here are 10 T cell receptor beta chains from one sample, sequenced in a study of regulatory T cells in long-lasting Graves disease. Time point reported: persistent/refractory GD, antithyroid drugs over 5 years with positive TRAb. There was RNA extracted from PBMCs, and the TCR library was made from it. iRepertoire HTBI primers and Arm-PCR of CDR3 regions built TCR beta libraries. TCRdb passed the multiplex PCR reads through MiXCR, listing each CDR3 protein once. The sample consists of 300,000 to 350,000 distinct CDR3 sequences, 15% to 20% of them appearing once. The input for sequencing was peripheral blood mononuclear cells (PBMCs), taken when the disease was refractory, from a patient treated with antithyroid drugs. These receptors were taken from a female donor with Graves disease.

CDR3 residues: CASSLLPAAIGNTEAFF. DNA for the CDR3: TGCGCCAGCAGCTTGCTCCCCGCAGCTATAGGGAACACTGAAGCTTTCTTT. The chain joins TRBV5-1 to TRBJ1-1; D remains unclear. CDR1 is SGHRS and CDR2 is YFSETQ in the germline V gene. The CDR3 runs 17 residues. Between the trimmed V and J ends, which lost 1 base and 1 base, there was a span of 17 bases.

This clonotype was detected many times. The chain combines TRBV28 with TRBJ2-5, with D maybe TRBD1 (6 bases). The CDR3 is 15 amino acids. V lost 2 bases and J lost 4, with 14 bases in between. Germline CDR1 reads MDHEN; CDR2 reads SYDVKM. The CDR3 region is CASSLTPGHLETQYF. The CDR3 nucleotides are TGTGCCAGCAGTTTAACTCCGGGACATCTAGAGACCCAGTACTTC. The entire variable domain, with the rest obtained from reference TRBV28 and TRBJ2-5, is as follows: DVKVTQSSRYLVKRTGEKVFLECVQDMDHENMFWYRQDPGLGLRLIYFSYDVKMKEKGDIPEGYSVSREKKERFSLILESASTNQTSMYLCASSLTPGHLETQYFGPGTRLLVL.

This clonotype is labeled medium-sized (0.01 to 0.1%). This CDR3 is CASSPGTTWEYEQYF. CDR3 nucleotides: TGTGCCAGCAGCCCGGGGACGACGTGGGAGTACGAGCAGTACTTC. The chain has TRBV11-1 and TRBJ2-7, with D perhaps TRBD1 or TRBD2 (5 bases each). Germline V gene sequence: CDR1 SGHAT, CDR2 FQDESV (reference sequence). This CDR3 comprises 15 residues. The V end was cut by 5 bases, the J end by 4 bases, with 18 bases between.

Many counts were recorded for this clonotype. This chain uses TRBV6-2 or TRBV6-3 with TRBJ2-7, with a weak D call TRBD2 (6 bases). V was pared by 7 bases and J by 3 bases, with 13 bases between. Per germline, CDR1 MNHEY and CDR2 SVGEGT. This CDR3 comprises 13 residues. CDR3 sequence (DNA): TGTGCCAGCACCCGCGGGGACCTCTACGAGCAGTACTTC. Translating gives CASTRGDLYEQYF.

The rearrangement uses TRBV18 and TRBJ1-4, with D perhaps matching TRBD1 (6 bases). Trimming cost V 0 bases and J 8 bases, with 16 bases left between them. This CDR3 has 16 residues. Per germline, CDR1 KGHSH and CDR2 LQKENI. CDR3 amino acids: CASSPPLLRGGEKLFF. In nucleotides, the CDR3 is TGTGCCAGCTCACCACCTTTACTCAGGGGCGGCGAAAAACTGTTTTTT.

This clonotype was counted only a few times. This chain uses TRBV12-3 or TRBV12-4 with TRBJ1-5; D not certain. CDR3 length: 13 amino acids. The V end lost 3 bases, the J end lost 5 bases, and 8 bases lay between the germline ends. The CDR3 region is CASSFGGYQPQHF. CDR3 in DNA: TGTGCCAGCAGTTTCGGAGGGTATCAGCCCCAGCATTTT.

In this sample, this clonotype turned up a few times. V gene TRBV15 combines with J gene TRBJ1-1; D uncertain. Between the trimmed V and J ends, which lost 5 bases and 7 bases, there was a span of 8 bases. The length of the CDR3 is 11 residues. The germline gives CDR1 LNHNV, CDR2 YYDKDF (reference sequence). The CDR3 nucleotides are TGTGCCACCAGCGATCTGAGTGAAGCTTTCTTT. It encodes CATSDLSEAFF.

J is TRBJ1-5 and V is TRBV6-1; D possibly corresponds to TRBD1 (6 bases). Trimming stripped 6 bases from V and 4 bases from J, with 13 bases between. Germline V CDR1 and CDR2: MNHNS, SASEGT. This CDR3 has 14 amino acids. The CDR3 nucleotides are TGTGCCAGCAGCGACGCAGGGGATAATCAGCCCCAGCATTTT. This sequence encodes CASSDAGDNQPQHF.

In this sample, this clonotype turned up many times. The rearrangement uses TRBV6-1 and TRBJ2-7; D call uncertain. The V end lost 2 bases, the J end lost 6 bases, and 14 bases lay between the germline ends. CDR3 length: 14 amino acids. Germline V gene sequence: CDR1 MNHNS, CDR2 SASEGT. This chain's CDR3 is CASSETSIPPEQYF. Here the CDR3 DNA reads TGTGCCAGCAGTGAAACATCTATCCCCCCCGAGCAGTACTTC.

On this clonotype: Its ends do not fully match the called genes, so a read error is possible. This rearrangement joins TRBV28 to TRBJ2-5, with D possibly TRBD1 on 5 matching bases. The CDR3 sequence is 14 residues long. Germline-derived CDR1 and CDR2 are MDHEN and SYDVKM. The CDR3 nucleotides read TGTGCCACCCACCTACCAGGGTCACAAGGGACCCAGTACTTC. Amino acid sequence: CATHLPGSQGTQYF.